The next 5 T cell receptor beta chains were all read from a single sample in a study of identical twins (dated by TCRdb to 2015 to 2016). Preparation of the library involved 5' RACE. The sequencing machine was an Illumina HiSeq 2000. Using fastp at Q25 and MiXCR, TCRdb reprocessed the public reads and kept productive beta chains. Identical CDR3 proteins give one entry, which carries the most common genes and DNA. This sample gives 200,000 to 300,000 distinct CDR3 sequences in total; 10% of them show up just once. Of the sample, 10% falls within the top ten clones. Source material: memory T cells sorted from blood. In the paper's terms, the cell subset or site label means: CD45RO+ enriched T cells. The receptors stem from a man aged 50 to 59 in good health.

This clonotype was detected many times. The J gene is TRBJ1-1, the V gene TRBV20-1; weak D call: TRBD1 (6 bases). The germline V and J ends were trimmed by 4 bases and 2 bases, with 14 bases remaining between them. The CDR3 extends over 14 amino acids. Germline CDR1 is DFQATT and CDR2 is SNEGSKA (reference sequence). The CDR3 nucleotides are TGCAGTGCTACCGGGGGCCGGGTAAACACTGAAGCTTTCTTT. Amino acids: CSATGGRVNTEAFF.

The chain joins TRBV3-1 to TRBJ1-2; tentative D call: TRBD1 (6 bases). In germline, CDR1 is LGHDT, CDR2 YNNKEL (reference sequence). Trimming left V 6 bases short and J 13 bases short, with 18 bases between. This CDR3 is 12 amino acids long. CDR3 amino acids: CASRQGFTGTTF. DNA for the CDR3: TGTGCCAGCAGACAGGGCTTTACAGGGACCACCTTC.

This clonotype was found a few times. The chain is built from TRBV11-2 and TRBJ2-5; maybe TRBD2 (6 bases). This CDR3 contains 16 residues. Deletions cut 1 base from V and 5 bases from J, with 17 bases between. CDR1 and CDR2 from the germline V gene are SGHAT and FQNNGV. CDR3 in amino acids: CASSLGSIGGEETQYF. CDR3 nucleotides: TGTGCCAGCAGCTTAGGTTCGATCGGGGGTGAGGAGACCCAGTACTTC.

In nucleotides, the CDR3 is TGTGCCAGCAGACCTACCTTACTAGCGGTGACCTACAATGAGCAGTTCTTC. Translating it yields CASRPTLLAVTYNEQFF. This chain uses TRBV6-1 with TRBJ2-1; 8 bases fit TRBD2. CDR1 MNHNS and CDR2 SASEGT come from the germline V gene. CDR3 length equals 17 residues. V shed 6 bases and J 2 bases; nucleotides not matched to a gene: 12.

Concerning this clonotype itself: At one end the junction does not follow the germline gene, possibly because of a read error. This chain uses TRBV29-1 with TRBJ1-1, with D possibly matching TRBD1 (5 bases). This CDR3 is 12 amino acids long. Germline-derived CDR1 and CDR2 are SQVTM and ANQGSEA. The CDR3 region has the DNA TGCAGCGTCCTGGAGCAGGACACTGATGCTTTCTTT. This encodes CSVLEQDTDAFF.